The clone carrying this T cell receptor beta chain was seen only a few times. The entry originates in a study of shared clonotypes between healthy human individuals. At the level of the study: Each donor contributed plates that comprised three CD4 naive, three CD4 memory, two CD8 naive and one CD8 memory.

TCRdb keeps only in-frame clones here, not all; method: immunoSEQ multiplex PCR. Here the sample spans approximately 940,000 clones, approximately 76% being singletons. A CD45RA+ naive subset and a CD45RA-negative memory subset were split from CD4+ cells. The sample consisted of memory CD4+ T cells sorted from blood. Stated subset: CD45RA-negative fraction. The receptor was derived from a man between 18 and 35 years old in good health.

CDR3 protein: CASSLDPQAYGYTF. Here the CDR3 DNA reads TGTGCCAGCAGCTTAGATCCCCAGGCCTATGGCTACACCTTC. This sequence joins TRBV11-2 and TRBJ1-2, with D unclear. Germline CDR1 SGHAT, CDR2 FQNNGV. The CDR3 runs 14 residues. Deletions cut 0 bases from V and 4 bases from J, with 9 bases between.